This T cell receptor (beta chain) was captured in a study of blood T cell repertoires in COVID-19 (TCRdb year 2020). About the investigation overall: The collaborator samples originated in the United States, Italy and Spain and spanned the acute and convalescent phases of COVID-19. The material from the prospective study consisted of cDNA or gDNA derived from T cells, B-cell-depleted T cells, or PBMCs. Subjects who had been exposed to COVID-19, were actively infected with it, or had recovered from it provided the deeply sampled blood TCRbeta repertoires that made up the dataset. The repertoires were made available in a free public database intended to serve as a resource for research on the immune response to SARS-CoV-2. The samples were drawn from two sources: the first 160 participants of the ongoing ImmuneRACE study, and about 1,300 subjects contributed by 6 global collaborators. A de-identified subject ID, COVID-19 status, age in years and sex were almost always included in the sample metadata. Where available, HLA class I and class II types were taken from metadata supplied by the sample provider and were not determined by assay-based typing.

TCRbeta CDR3 regions were amplified from genomic DNA using the immunoSEQ Assay, a bias-controlled multiplex PCR. As for the authors' bioinformatics: Nucleated cell counts per sample were estimated from amplification of reference gene primers within the assay. To quantify the absolute abundance of each unique TCRbeta CDR3 rearrangement, sequence reads were collapsed and filtered. For each sample, productive Simpson clonality was calculated as the square root of Simpson's diversity index over productive rearrangements. In its TCRdb copy, this immuneACCESS table keeps in-frame sequences only and misses some clones. Where compared with another copy, unresolved V genes explain less than half of these, and the others have no known cause. Clone size and the V and J calls come from that table; the DNA yielded D and trimming. For this sample there are roughly 280,000 clones; approximately 86% appear just once. Jointly, the top ten make up about 2.1% of the sample.

As for this clone: Its binding antigen is unknown. Per-base qualities were not stored, and no clone one base away is much larger.

The germline V gene gives CDR1 as SGHRS and CDR2 as YFSETQ. Relative to germline, V is 3 bases shorter and J is 1 base shorter, with 13 bases between their ends. From the cysteine up to the phenylalanine, the CDR3 has a length of 15 residues. Just the 45-base CDR3 DNA is kept, in frame starting at base 1. The study at large found these results: How much clinical and demographic metadata was included differed by source and by participant, and the metadata was provided uncurated.

Each collaborating institution followed its own protocols to collect whole blood in K2EDTA tubes. Collaborator samples were shipped for TCRbeta analysis as frozen whole blood, isolated PBMCs, or DNA extracted from either sample type. Sequenced material: peripheral blood. The V and J genes are TRBV5-1 and TRBJ1-1; no confident D gene assignment can be made. The receptor was derived from a man between 25 and 39 years old with active or convalescent COVID-19. The CDR3 protein: CASSSRAEPNTEAFF. At the DNA level, the sequence is TGCGCCAGCAGCTCGCGGGCCGAGCCGAACACTGAAGCTTTCTTT.